This T cell receptor beta chain was sequenced in a study of OX40 agonist ivuxolimab in advanced cancers. Study context: Every 2 weeks, ivuxolimab was infused into the patients intravenously at between 0.01 and 10 mg/kg. Head and neck, renal cell, melanoma or hepatocellular carcinoma were the cancers that dose-escalation patients had.

J gave up 2 bases and V 0 bases, and 11 bases lay outside the gene matches. The CDR3 contains 20 residues. Per germline, CDR1 PRHDT and CDR2 FYEKMQ (reference sequence). The protocol was immunoSEQ multiplex PCR, while the TCRdb copy is restricted to in-frame clones and leaves out a portion. The sample yields fewer than 95,000 clones, about nine tenths seen once. This receptor was obtained from an adult with an advanced solid tumor such as melanoma, head and neck, liver or kidney cancer. This chain connects TRBV13 to TRBJ2-1; 12 bases are a match to TRBD2. The source was CD4+ or CD8+ T cells sorted from blood, collected in a trial of the OX40 agonist ivuxolimab. The CDR3 DNA sequence: TGTGCCAGCAGCTTAGGGCTAGCGGGAGGGCTGAGTCGCCCCTACAATGAGCAGTTCTTC. Encoded protein: CASSLGLAGGLSRPYNEQFF.